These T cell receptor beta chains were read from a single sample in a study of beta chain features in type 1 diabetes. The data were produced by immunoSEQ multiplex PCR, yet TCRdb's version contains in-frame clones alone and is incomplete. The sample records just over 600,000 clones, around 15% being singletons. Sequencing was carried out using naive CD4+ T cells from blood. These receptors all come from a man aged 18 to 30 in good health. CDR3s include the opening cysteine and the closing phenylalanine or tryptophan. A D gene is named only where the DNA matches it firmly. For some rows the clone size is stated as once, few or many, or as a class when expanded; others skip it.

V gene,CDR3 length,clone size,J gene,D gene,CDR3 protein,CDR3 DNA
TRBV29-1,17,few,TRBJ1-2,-,CSVEAPPGSGANYGYTF,TGCAGCGTTGAAGCCCCGCCGGGCTCGGGAGCTAACTATGGCTACACCTTC
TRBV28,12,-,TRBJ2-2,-,CASRTGTGELFF,TGTGCCAGCAGAACAGGGACCGGGGAGCTGTTTTTT
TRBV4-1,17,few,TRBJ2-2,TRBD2,CASSQVSGGLNTGELFF,TGCGCCAGCAGCCAAGTCTCGGGAGGACTGAACACCGGGGAGCTGTTTTTT
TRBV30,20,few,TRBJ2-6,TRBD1,CAWSRGILTGDYSGANVLTF,TGTGCCTGGAGTAGGGGGATCTTGACAGGGGATTACTCTGGGGCCAACGTCCTGACTTTC
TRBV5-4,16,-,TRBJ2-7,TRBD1,CASSSGHRGRHYEQYF,TGTGCCAGCAGCTCCGGCCACAGGGGACGCCACTACGAGCAGTACTTC
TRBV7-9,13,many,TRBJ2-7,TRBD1,CASSPQGAHEQYF,TGTGCCAGCAGCCCTCAGGGGGCCCACGAGCAGTACTTC
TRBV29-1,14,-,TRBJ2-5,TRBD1,CSVGAGGNWETQYF,TGCAGCGTTGGAGCAGGGGGCAATTGGGAGACCCAGTACTTC
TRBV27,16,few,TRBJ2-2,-,CASNPLGGQVPGELFF,TGTGCCAGCAACCCCCTCGGGGGACAAGTCCCCGGGGAGCTGTTTTTT
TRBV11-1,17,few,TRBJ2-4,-,CASSPQAGTGAKNIQYF,TGTGCCAGCAGCCCCCAGGCGGGGACGGGGGCCAAAAACATTCAGTACTTC
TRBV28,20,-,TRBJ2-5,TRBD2,CASSPPSKREGQGRRKTQYF,TGTGCCAGCAGCCCCCCGTCGAAGCGGGAGGGCCAAGGGCGAAGAAAGACCCAGTACTTC
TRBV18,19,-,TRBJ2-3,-,CASSPSQGTAVSGTDTQYF,TGTGCCAGCTCACCTTCTCAAGGAACAGCCGTCTCCGGCACAGATACGCAGTATTTT
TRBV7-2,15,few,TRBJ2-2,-,CASRGGSRGTGELFF,TGTGCCAGCAGGGGAGGCTCTAGAGGCACCGGGGAGCTGTTTTTT
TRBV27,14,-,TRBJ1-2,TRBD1,CASSSGRGMAGYTF,TGTGCCAGCAGTTCCGGCAGGGGGATGGCTGGCTACACCTTC
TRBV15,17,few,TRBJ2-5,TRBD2,CATSRDGLAGGQETQYF,TGTGCCACCAGCAGAGACGGACTAGCGGGGGGCCAAGAGACCCAGTACTTC
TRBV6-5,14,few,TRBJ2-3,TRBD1,CASSSDRGTDTQYF,TGTGCCAGCAGCTCGGACAGGGGCACAGATACGCAGTATTTT
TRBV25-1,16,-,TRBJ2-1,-,CASSESGRGLYNEQFF,TGTGCCAGCAGTGAATCTGGCAGGGGCCTCTACAATGAGCAGTTCTTC